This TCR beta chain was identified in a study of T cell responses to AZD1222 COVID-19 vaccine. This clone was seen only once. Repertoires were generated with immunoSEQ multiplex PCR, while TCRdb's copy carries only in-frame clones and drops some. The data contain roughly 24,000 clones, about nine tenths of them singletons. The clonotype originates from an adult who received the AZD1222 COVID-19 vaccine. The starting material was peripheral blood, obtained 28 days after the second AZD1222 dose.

The CDR3 sequence is CASSSLWGGNYEQYF. CDR3 bases: TGTGCCAGTAGTTCCCTCTGGGGGGGGAACTACGAGCAGTACTTC. V usage is TRBV19 and J usage is TRBJ2-7, with TRBD2 identical over 7 bases. V trimming: 5 bases; J trimming: 3 bases; junction bases outside the gene matches: 10. Germline loops: CDR1 LNHDA, CDR2 SQIVND (reference sequence). This CDR3 is built from 15 residues.